This is a list of T cell receptor beta chains from one sample in a study of blood T cell repertoires in COVID-19. Profiling relied on immunoSEQ multiplex PCR, and the TCRdb table lists in-frame clones only, not all of them. The data show tens of thousands of clones, 82% seen once. Sequenced: peripheral blood. All receptors come from a woman aged 55-69 years with acute or convalescent COVID-19. Each CDR3 is given with its conserved first and last residue. Each record gives: V gene, D gene, J gene, clone size, CDR3 DNA, CDR3 protein. The D gene is left open where the match is weak. Some rows mark clone size as missing; the rest say once, few, many or name a class of expanded clone.

>TRBV11-1|.|TRBJ1-5|.
TGTGCCAGCAGCTTAGCACCGGATCAGCCCCAGCATTTT
CASSLAPDQPQHF
>TRBV7-2|.|TRBJ1-4|.
TGTGCCAGCAGCTTTACAGGGAATGAAAAACTGTTTTTT
CASSFTGNEKLFF
>TRBV3-1/TRBV3-2|TRBD1|TRBJ1-6|.
TGTGCCAGCAGGCCCCCGGGACAGGATAATTCACCCCTCCACTTT
CASRPPGQDNSPLHF
>TRBV7-6|.|TRBJ1-2|once
TGTGCCAGCAGCTTAAAGGCCGAGACAGCTTATGGCTACACCTTC
CASSLKAETAYGYTF
>TRBV19|.|TRBJ2-2|.
TGTGCCAGTAGTATAGGGGGGGCGAACAGGGGATGGACCACCGGGGAGCTGTTTTTT
CASSIGGANRGWTTGELFF
>TRBV6-2/TRBV6-3|TRBD2|TRBJ2-7|.
TGTGCCAGCAGTTACTCGCCAGGCCGGGACTATGGTTACGAGCAGTACTTC
CASSYSPGRDYGYEQYF
>TRBV6-5|TRBD1|TRBJ1-2|.
TGTGCCAGCAGTTGGGACAGGGGCTATGGCTACACCTTC
CASSWDRGYGYTF
>TRBV5-6|.|TRBJ1-5|.
TGTGCCAGCAGCTTAAGGGGCCCCCATCAGCCCCAGCATTTT
CASSLRGPHQPQHF
>TRBV24-1|.|TRBJ1-4|once
TGTGCCACCAGTGACCCGGACACTGGGCATGGAAAACTGTTTTTT
CATSDPDTGHGKLFF
>TRBV27|.|TRBJ2-3|once
TGTGCCAGCAGTTTTAGGCAGGGTGGTACAGATACGCAGTATTTT
CASSFRQGGTDTQYF
>TRBV4-3|.|TRBJ2-2|many
TGCGCCAGCAGCCAAGATCTCAGGGGCCACGGGGAGCTGTTTTTT
CASSQDLRGHGELFF
>TRBV15|.|TRBJ2-5|.
TGTGCCACCAGCAGAGATCGGGGTCAAGAGACCCAGTACTTC
CATSRDRGQETQYF
>TRBV11-3|TRBD2|TRBJ2-7|few
TGTGCCAGCAGTCCCCGCGGGGGCTCCTACGAGCAGTACTTC
CASSPRGGSYEQYF
>TRBV7-3|TRBD2|TRBJ2-2|.
TGTGCCAGCAGCTCGGGGGGACTCTACACCGGGGAGCTGTTTTTT
CASSSGGLYTGELFF
>TRBV14|.|TRBJ1-1|.
TGTGCCAGCAGCCAAGCACAGGGAACGGCTTTCTTT
CASSQAQGTAFF
>TRBV6-5|TRBD1|TRBJ2-7|.
TGTGCCAGCGAACGGTTCGGGACAGGCGCCTACGAGCAGTACTTC
CASERFGTGAYEQYF
>TRBV7-9|.|TRBJ2-3|.
TGTGCCAGCAGCAAACACGAAAGCACAGATACGCAGTATTTT
CASSKHESTDTQYF
>TRBV9|.|TRBJ2-5|.
TGTGCCAGCAGCGCAGGACTTCAAGAGACCCAGTACTTC
CASSAGLQETQYF
>TRBV5-1|.|TRBJ2-1|.
TGCGCCAGCAGCTTGAGCACCTTATCATACAATGAGCAGTTCTTC
CASSLSTLSYNEQFF
>TRBV13|.|TRBJ1-2|.
TGTGCCAGCAGCGAGCGACAGGTCCATGGCTACACCTTC
CASSERQVHGYTF
>TRBV16|.|TRBJ1-2|few
TGTGCCAGCAGCCAAAGCCCAAACTATGGCTACACCTTC
CASSQSPNYGYTF
>TRBV11-3|.|TRBJ2-1|few
TGTGCCAGCAGCTTTAGTGGGCCGGATGAGCAGTTCTTC
CASSFSGPDEQFF
>TRBV5-6|TRBD1|TRBJ2-2|.
TGTGCCAGCAGGAGGGGTATGGACAGGGGGCCTGGGGAGCTGTTTTTT
CASRRGMDRGPGELFF
>TRBV12-3/TRBV12-4|.|TRBJ1-2|.
TGTGCCAGCACGAGAACCGTTTATGGCTACACCTTC
CASTRTVYGYTF
>TRBV21-1|.|TRBJ2-2|.
TGTGCCACCAGCGGGACACCGAACACCGGGGAGCTGTTTTTT
CATSGTPNTGELFF
>TRBV5-4|.|TRBJ2-2|.
TGTGCCAGCAGCGCTCCCGTCGGCGGGGAGCTGTTTTTT
CASSAPVGGELFF
>TRBV14|.|TRBJ1-6|few
TGTGCCAGCAGCCGCCCTAAATCACCCCTCCACTTT
CASSRPKSPLHF
>TRBV7-2|.|TRBJ1-1|few
TGTGCCAGCAGCTTAGGGGCAGCAGAAGCTTTCTTT
CASSLGAAEAFF
>TRBV27|TRBD2|TRBJ2-1|.
TGTGCCACCACAACTAGCGGGGGATACAATGAGCAGTTCTTC
CATTTSGGYNEQFF
>TRBV9|TRBD2|TRBJ2-1|.
TGTGCCAGCAGCGTAGTGGCTAGCGGGGGCCAGGGGGAGCAGTTCTTC
CASSVVASGGQGEQFF
>TRBV21-1|.|TRBJ1-6|few
TGTGCCAGCAGCAGCCGACAGGTTTTTACTAATTCACCCCTCCACTTT
CASSSRQVFTNSPLHF
>TRBV7-2|.|TRBJ2-2|.
TGTGCCAGCAGCTTAGGGGTAGGGAGCGGGGAGCTGTTTTTT
CASSLGVGSGELFF
>TRBV6-1|.|TRBJ1-1|.
TGTGCCAGCAGTGAACCCCTAGGGAGGGACACTGAAGCTTTCTTT
CASSEPLGRDTEAFF
>TRBV14|TRBD1|TRBJ2-7|.
TGTGCCAGCAGCCGTACATTGGGACAGGGTAACTACGAGCAGTACTTC
CASSRTLGQGNYEQYF
>TRBV6-1|.|TRBJ1-2|.
TGTGCCAGCAGTGAAGGGAACAGTTACTATGGCTACACCTTC
CASSEGNSYYGYTF
>TRBV24-1|TRBD2|TRBJ2-1|few
TGTGCCACCAGTGATTATAGCGGGGGATACAATGAGCAGTTCTTC
CATSDYSGGYNEQFF
>TRBV27|TRBD1|TRBJ1-1|few
TGTGCCAGCAGTTCGACAGGGCTCTCTGAAGCTTTCTTT
CASSSTGLSEAFF
>TRBV10-3|.|TRBJ1-4|.
TGTGCCATCAGTGAAGAGCGGTGGACTAATGAAAAACTGTTTTTT
CAISEERWTNEKLFF
>TRBV27|TRBD2|TRBJ2-1|.
TGTGCCAGCAGTTTATTCCACCCGGCAGCGGGGGGGCCACAGAATGAGCAGTTCTTC
CASSLFHPAAGGPQNEQFF
>TRBV28|TRBD1|TRBJ1-4|.
TGTGCCAGCAGTTTTACACAGGGGGGGAATGAAAAACTGTTTTTT
CASSFTQGGNEKLFF
>TRBV18|TRBD1|TRBJ2-2|.
TGTGCCAGCTCACCAAACAGGGGGAAGAACACCGGGGAGCTGTTTTTT
CASSPNRGKNTGELFF
>TRBV7-2|.|TRBJ2-7|.
TGTGCCAGCAGTCCTTTTAGCTCCTACGAGCAGTACTTC
CASSPFSSYEQYF
>TRBV29-1|TRBD1|TRBJ1-2|.
TGCAGCGCGGGAGACAGGGCATCTAACTATGGCTACACCTTC
CSAGDRASNYGYTF
>TRBV2|TRBD1|TRBJ1-2|.
TGTGCCAGCAGTCTGACAGGGGACTGGAGCTACACCTTC
CASSLTGDWSYTF
>TRBV27|.|TRBJ1-2|.
TGTGCCAGCAGTCCCCTCGGGAGGGATGGCTACACCTTC
CASSPLGRDGYTF
>TRBV13|.|TRBJ1-2|.
TGTGCCAGCAGCTTAGTAACTCGGACAGCCTATGGCTACACCTTC
CASSLVTRTAYGYTF
>TRBV12-3/TRBV12-4|.|TRBJ1-1|.
TGTGCCAGCAGTAGGGACTTTGGGAGTGAAGCTTTCTTT
CASSRDFGSEAFF
>TRBV7-3|TRBD2|TRBJ2-2|once
TGTGCCAGCGGGAGGGTTGGACCCGGGGAGCTGTTTTTT
CASGRVGPGELFF
>TRBV6-1|.|TRBJ1-1|.
TGTGCCAGCAGTGACAGGTCTACTGAAGCTTTCTTT
CASSDRSTEAFF
>TRBV4-3|TRBD2|TRBJ2-3|.
TGCGCCAGCAGCAAACTAGCGGGGGGGCTTACGCAGTATTTT
CASSKLAGGLTQYF